What follows are 28 T cell receptor beta chains derived from one specimen sequenced in a study of blood T cell repertoires in COVID-19. Profiling relied on immunoSEQ multiplex PCR, and the TCRdb table lists in-frame clones only, not all of them. This sample carries about 250,000 clones, roughly 91% of them seen once, and the ten largest clones take approximately 0.8%. Specimen: peripheral blood. The source is a young man with COVID-19, enrolled during active disease.

This clone was counted only a few times. The CDR3 nucleotides are TGTGCCAGCAGCGCCGGGACTGACTCCTACGAGCAGTACTTC. This translates into CASSAGTDSYEQYF. This chain connects TRBV6-6 to TRBJ2-7, with D possibly being TRBD2 (6 bases). V lost 6 bases to trimming and J lost 0 bases, with 12 bases between them. The CDR3 spans 14 residues. The germline CDR1 and CDR2 sequences are MNHNY and SVGAGI (reference sequence).

The chain links TRBV18 to TRBJ1-4; TRBD1 might be the D (6 bases). The germline V and J ends were trimmed by 6 bases and 8 bases, with 19 bases remaining between them. The CDR3 contains 15 residues. Germline assignment: CDR1 KGHSH and CDR2 LQKENI. The CDR3 loop is CASSQGGQSGEKLFF. CDR3 bases: TGTGCCAGCTCCCAGGGCGGACAGTCCGGGGAAAAACTGTTTTTT.

The chain carries TRBV6-5 and TRBJ1-2; TRBD1 might be the D (5 bases). Germline V gene data show CDR1 as MNHEY and CDR2 as SVGAGI. The CDR3 totals 14 residues. Trimming took off 0 bases at V and 7 bases at J, with 12 bases between the two ends. For the CDR3, the DNA is TGTGCCAGCAGTTACTCATCGAAAGACAGTGGCTACACCTTC. Translating gives CASSYSSKDSGYTF.

V is TRBV19 and J is TRBJ1-2; the match to TRBD1 covers 7 bases. V shed 7 bases and J 3 bases; nucleotides not matched to a gene: 5. This CDR3 comprises 13 residues. The germline gives CDR1 LNHDA, CDR2 SQIVND (reference sequence). CDR3 sequence reads: CASTLQGDYGYTF. Here the CDR3 DNA reads TGTGCCAGTACCCTCCAGGGGGACTATGGCTACACCTTC.

V gene TRBV5-1 combines with J gene TRBJ1-3, with D unresolved. Looked up from germline, CDR1 is SGHRS and CDR2 is YFSETQ. The CDR3 has 15 residues. V was clipped by 0 bases and J by 0 bases, with 7 bases between them. The CDR3, as DNA: TGCGCCAGCAGCTTGGAACCGGTCTCTGGAAACACCATATATTTT. Protein: CASSLEPVSGNTIYF.

The chain carries TRBV24-1 and TRBJ1-2; 8 bases are shared with TRBD1. This CDR3 is built from 14 residues. Germline V lookup: CDR1 KGHDR, CDR2 SFDVKD. V was pared by 8 bases and J by 3 bases, with 7 bases of the junction left unmatched. The DNA for the CDR3 is TGTGCCACCACCCCAGGACAGGGACACTATGGCTACACCTTC. Its protein product is CATTPGQGHYGYTF.

This chain joins TRBV4-1 and TRBJ2-2; 7 bases are a match to TRBD1. CDR3 size: 16 residues. With 1 base clipped from V and 2 bases from J, the junction kept 4 bases outside the gene matches. Germline V gives CDR1 MGHRA, CDR2 YSYEKL. In DNA form, the CDR3 reads TGCGCCAGCAGCCAAGGCCGGGACAGTAACACCGGGGAGCTGTTTTTT. Protein sequence: CASSQGRDSNTGELFF.

J is TRBJ2-3 and V is TRBV29-1; D might be TRBD2 (6 bases). The CDR3 has 11 residues. V shed 4 bases and J shed 6 bases, with 8 bases lying between them. The V gene's germline CDR1 is SQVTM and CDR2 ANQGSEA. The CDR3 sequence: CSVAGRDTQYF. CDR3 nucleotide sequence: TGCAGCGTTGCTGGGAGGGATACGCAGTATTTT.

The chain joins TRBV19 to TRBJ1-6; 9 bases agree with TRBD1. The CDR3 has 14 amino acids. Germline V gene lookup returns CDR1 LNHDA and CDR2 SQIVND (reference sequence). Trimming cost V 6 bases and J 4 bases; bases outside gene matches: 1. CDR3 region: CASRGTGYNSPLHF. Here the CDR3 DNA reads TGTGCCAGTAGAGGGACAGGGTATAATTCACCCCTCCACTTT.

The chain combines TRBV5-4 with TRBJ1-2; D is uncertain. Deletions cut 2 bases from V and 2 bases from J, with 13 bases between. The CDR3 consists of 15 residues. Germline assignment: CDR1 SGHNT and CDR2 YYREEE (reference sequence). DNA of the CDR3: TGTGCCAGCAGCTTTGGCGTGGGCTCCAACTATGGCTACACCTTC. Its translation: CASSFGVGSNYGYTF.

The chain employs TRBV10-1 and TRBJ2-2; 12 bases map to TRBD1. V lost 8 bases and J lost 3; bases outside the gene matches: 1. CDR3 size: 14 residues. Germline V gene sequence: CDR1 WNHNN, CDR2 SYGVQD (reference sequence). The CDR3 reads CASGTGGDTGELFF. The CDR3 nucleotides are TGCGCCAGCGGGACAGGGGGCGACACCGGGGAGCTGTTTTTT.

The V and J genes are TRBV9 and TRBJ1-3, with TRBD1 matching 8 bases. V shed 3 bases, J shed 1 base, and the junction held 6 bases outside the gene matches. The CDR3 is 16 residues long. The germline gives CDR1 SGDLS, CDR2 YYNGEE. CDR3 region: CASSGRQGPSGNTIYF. The CDR3 DNA reads TGTGCCAGCAGCGGAAGACAGGGGCCATCTGGAAACACCATATATTTT. Combining the CDR3 with reference TRBV9 and TRBJ1-3 gives the whole variable domain DSGVTQTPKHLITATGQRVTLRCSPRSGDLSVYWYQQSLDQGLQFLIQYYNGEERAKGNILERFSAQQFPDLHSELNLSSLELGDSALYFCASSGRQGPSGNTIYFGEGSWLTVV.

The chain has TRBV5-1 and TRBJ2-7; 9 nucleotides agree with TRBD1. The V segment lost 5 bases and the J segment 0 bases; nucleotides outside the gene matches: 6. The germline gives CDR1 SGHRS, CDR2 YFSETQ. This CDR3 has 15 residues. In nucleotides, the CDR3 is TGCGCCAGCAGACAGACAGGGGGTAGCTCCTACGAGCAGTACTTC. Protein product: CASRQTGGSSYEQYF.

This clone turned up a few times. CDR3 protein: CASSKEVNYGYTF. CDR3 nucleotides: TGCGCCAGCAGTAAGGAGGTAAACTATGGCTACACCTTC. The rearrangement uses TRBV5-1 and TRBJ1-2; D remains unclear. There are 13 residues in the CDR3. V shed 5 bases and J shed 2 bases, with 10 bases lying between them. Germline V gene lookup returns CDR1 SGHRS and CDR2 YFSETQ.

The J gene is TRBJ2-7, the V gene TRBV27; 10 bases map to TRBD1. Germline lookup yields CDR1 MNHEY and CDR2 SMNVEV (reference sequence). The CDR3 covers 15 residues. V was clipped by 0 bases and J by 7 bases; unmatched bases: 6. DNA of the CDR3: TGTGCCAGCAGTTTATCGGGACAGGGGATGCGGGAGCAGTACTTC. It encodes CASSLSGQGMREQYF.

This clone was seen a handful of times. The chain joins TRBV3-1 (or the pseudogene TRBV3-2) to TRBJ1-3; D possibly corresponds to TRBD1 (6 bases). Germline CDR1 is LGHDT and CDR2 is YNNKEL (reference sequence). Trimming took off 5 bases at V and 4 bases at J, with 15 bases between the two ends. The CDR3 has 15 amino acids. Written as DNA, the CDR3 is TGTGCCAGCAGCTACAAGGTTACAGGGGGAAACACCATATATTTT. Translated: CASSYKVTGGNTIYF.

This chain connects TRBV7-2 to TRBJ1-4, with D maybe TRBD1 (5 bases). The CDR3 covers 14 residues. Germline-derived CDR1 and CDR2 are SGHTA and FQGNSA. Trimming cost V 1 base and J 6 bases, with 9 bases left between them. The CDR3 DNA follows: TGTGCCAGCAGCTTAGGGGGCTCGTATGAAAAACTGTTTTTT. It codes for CASSLGGSYEKLFF.

The chain combines TRBV6-5 with TRBJ1-1; no firm D call. Germline CDR1 MNHEY, CDR2 SVGAGI. The CDR3 is 14 amino acids. V lost 0 bases, J lost 4 bases, and 9 bases lay in between. CDR3 protein: CASSYSYSSTEAFF. The CDR3 bases are TGTGCCAGCAGTTACTCGTACAGTTCCACTGAAGCTTTCTTT.

The chain combines TRBV2 with TRBJ1-5; D gene uncertain. The germline V and J ends were trimmed by 6 bases and 7 bases, with 13 bases remaining between them. From germline, CDR1 is SNHLY and CDR2 FYNNEI. The CDR3 runs to 13 residues. The CDR3 DNA sequence: TGTGCCAGCAGCACCACCAAGAGACAGCCCCAGCATTTT. This codes for CASSTTKRQPQHF.

The CDR3 DNA follows: TGTGCCAGCAACCCGGGACAAGGAGGAGAGACCCAGTACTTC. It encodes CASNPGQGGETQYF. This chain connects TRBV2 to TRBJ2-5, with D tentatively TRBD1 (6 bases). This CDR3 is built from 14 residues. V lost 7 bases to trimming and J lost 4 bases, with 16 bases between them. In germline, CDR1 is SNHLY, CDR2 FYNNEI.

The genes are TRBV11-2 and TRBJ2-5; TRBD1 matches at 7 bases. The V and J ends lost 3 bases and 0 bases, in that order; junction bases with no gene match: 1. The CDR3 is 14 amino acids. Germline-derived CDR1 and CDR2 are SGHAT and FQNNGV. CDR3 bases: TGTGCCAGCAGCTTCCAGGGGGACCAAGAGACCCAGTACTTC. Encoded protein: CASSFQGDQETQYF.

The V gene is TRBV4-1, the J gene TRBJ2-3; no clear D gene. This CDR3 comprises 15 residues. Looked up from germline, CDR1 is MGHRA and CDR2 is YSYEKL. V lost 0 bases and J 0 bases, leaving 7 bases between the germline ends. The chain's CDR3 is CASSQDNWSTDTQYF. CDR3 sequence (DNA): TGCGCCAGCAGCCAAGATAACTGGAGCACAGATACGCAGTATTTT.

This sequence joins TRBV6-1 and TRBJ1-3; 11 nucleotides line up with TRBD1. The germline CDR1 and CDR2 sequences are MNHNS and SASEGT. V lost 4 bases, J lost 3 bases, and 5 bases stayed unmatched. The CDR3 extends over 16 amino acids. The CDR3: CASSGGTGGFGNTIYF. The CDR3 coding sequence is TGTGCCAGCAGTGGCGGGACAGGGGGTTTTGGAAACACCATATATTTT.

The rearrangement uses TRBV4-2 and TRBJ1-1; D may be TRBD1 (6 bases). CDR1 LGHNA and CDR2 YNFKEQ come from the germline V gene. The CDR3 has 16 residues. Deletions cut 4 bases from V and 0 bases from J, with 15 bases between. For the CDR3, the DNA is TGTGCCAGCAGCCTCGGGACACCCAAAATGAACACTGAAGCTTTCTTT. Encoded protein: CASSLGTPKMNTEAFF.

The rearrangement uses TRBV5-1 and TRBJ2-1; possible D gene TRBD1, 5 bases. The V gene lost 0 bases and the J gene lost 7 bases, with 20 bases spanning the gap. The CDR3 has 17 residues. CDR1 and CDR2 from the germline V gene are SGHRS and YFSETQ. The CDR3 here is CASSLGFAQGSLNEQFF. In nucleotides, the CDR3 is TGCGCCAGCAGCTTGGGGTTCGCGCAGGGCTCGTTGAATGAGCAGTTCTTC. Together with reference TRBV5-1 and TRBJ2-1, the CDR3 gives the full variable domain: KAGVTQTPRYLIKTRGQQVTLSCSPISGHRSVSWYQQTPGQGLQFLFEYFSETQRNKGNFPGRFSGRQFSNSRSEMNVSTLELGDSALYLCASSLGFAQGSLNEQFFGPGTRLTVL.

This clone was detected only a few times. This sequence joins TRBV7-9 and TRBJ1-5, with D possibly being TRBD1 (6 bases). Trimming took 2 bases from V and 6 from J, leaving 8 bases between them. Germline lookup yields CDR1 SEHNR and CDR2 FQNEAQ (reference sequence). The CDR3 has 13 amino acids. CDR3 region: CASSLSGVQPQHF. CDR3 bases: TGTGCCAGCAGCTTATCAGGGGTTCAGCCCCAGCATTTT.

The J gene is TRBJ1-1, the V gene TRBV5-6; D call uncertain. In germline, CDR1 is SGHDT, CDR2 YYEEEE. The CDR3 spans 16 residues. With 4 bases removed from V and 0 bases from J, the gap between germline ends came to 16 bases. The CDR3 bases are TGTGCCAGCAGCCCCGGGTTGGGAGGAATGAACACTGAAGCTTTCTTT. Translating it yields CASSPGLGGMNTEAFF. Full variable domain (rest looked up from reference TRBV5-6 and TRBJ1-1): DAGVTQSPTHLIKTRGQQVTLRCSPKSGHDTVSWYQQALGQGPQFIFQYYEEEERQRGNFPDRFSGHQFPNYSSELNVNALLLGDSALYLCASSPGLGGMNTEAFFGQGTRLTVV.

The rearrangement links TRBV12-3 or TRBV12-4 to TRBJ2-5, with 11 bases that match TRBD2. The trim removed 8 bases at V and 4 bases at J, leaving 0 bases unmatched. The CDR3 extends over 12 amino acids. The CDR3 nucleotides are TGTGCCAGCGGGACTAGCGGAGAGACCCAGTACTTC. Its translation is CASGTSGETQYF.